Presented here are 26 T cell receptor beta chains from one specimen sequenced in a study of T cell repertoires in cytomegalovirus infection. TCRdb re-called the reads with MiXCR, one entry per CDR3 protein. The data hold about 500,000 distinct CDR3 sequences, with around a third observed a single time. No antigens are known for them. The specimen was cultured PBMCs, collected from culture after CMV antigen stimulation. Receptors were obtained from a human donor in good health (CMV status not recorded). Some clones in this sample may be carry-over from other donors' samples.

This clonotype was seen more than once but under ten times. The chain recombines TRBV6-5 with TRBJ2-1; D might be TRBD1 (5 bases). Trimming removed 7 bases from V and 0 bases from J, with 13 bases in between. The CDR3 runs to 15 residues. Germline V gives CDR1 MNHEY, CDR2 SVGAGI. The CDR3 region is CASKQDLSSYNEQFF. The CDR3 DNA sequence: TGTGCCAGCAAACAGGACCTGAGCTCCTACAATGAGCAGTTCTTC.

This clonotype has just one count. The J gene is TRBJ2-3, the V gene TRBV27; TRBD2 might be the D (5 bases). The V and J ends lost 5 bases and 6 bases respectively, with 18 bases between them. The germline CDR1 and CDR2 sequences are MNHEY and SMNVEV (reference sequence). This CDR3 spans 15 amino acids. In DNA, the CDR3 is TGTGCCAGCAGTCCCCGGACTCTTGGCCGGGATACGCAGTATTTT. This sequence encodes CASSPRTLGRDTQYF.

J is TRBJ1-1 and V is TRBV10-3; 9 bases line up with TRBD1. Trimming at V came to 2 bases and at J to 5 bases, leaving 9 bases not matched to a gene. Germline V gives CDR1 ENHRY, CDR2 SYGVKD. This CDR3 comprises 16 residues. The CDR3 sequence: CAISEQPGQGRTEAFF. CDR3 nucleotide sequence: TGTGCCATCAGTGAGCAACCGGGACAGGGAAGAACTGAAGCTTTCTTT.

The V call is TRBV4-1, the J call TRBJ1-4; D ambiguous. The V gene lost 4 bases and the J gene lost 4 bases, with 16 bases spanning the gap. The CDR3 runs to 16 residues. Germline assignment: CDR1 MGHRA and CDR2 YSYEKL. The CDR3 DNA reads as TGCGCCAGCAGCCGGAGATCGACCGCCGATAATGAAAAACTGTTTTTT. This translates into CASSRRSTADNEKLFF.

This chain joins TRBV28 and TRBJ2-1; TRBD2 matches 13 bases. CDR3 size: 20 residues. Germline values: CDR1 MDHEN, CDR2 SYDVKM. J gave up 7 bases and V 4 bases, and 19 bases lay outside the gene matches. Here the CDR3 DNA reads TGTGCCAGCAGTTCAAAGGGACTAGCGGGACCTCTCTCCTACAATAATGAGCAGTTCTTC. Protein: CASSSKGLAGPLSYNNEQFF.

This chain connects TRBV7-2 to TRBJ2-7, with 8 bases fitting TRBD2. The V gene's germline CDR1 is SGHTA and CDR2 FQGNSA. The ends lost 6 bases at V and 3 bases at J; junction bases unmatched: 10. There are 15 residues in the CDR3. CDR3 bases: TGTGCCAGCAGTGGGATAGCGGGGACTATCTACGAGCAGTACTTC. Its translation: CASSGIAGTIYEQYF. The variable domain in full, completed from reference TRBV7-2 and TRBJ2-7, reads GAGVSQSPSNKVTEKGKDVELRCDPISGHTALYWYRQSLGQGLEFLIYFQGNSAPDKSGLPSDRFSAERTGGSVSTLTIQRTQQEDSAVYLCASSGIAGTIYEQYFGPGTRLTVT.

The genes are TRBV28 and TRBJ2-7; D remains ambiguous. Germline V gives CDR1 MDHEN, CDR2 SYDVKM. The CDR3 is 15 amino acids. Trimming took 2 bases from V and 2 from J, leaving 13 bases between them. The CDR3 loop is CASSLTGETPYEQYF. For the CDR3, the DNA is TGTGCCAGCAGTTTAACCGGCGAGACCCCCTACGAGCAGTACTTC.

This rearrangement joins TRBV29-1 to TRBJ2-1; D is unclear. The CDR3 covers 12 residues. The V and J ends lost 4 bases and 9 bases respectively, with 13 bases between them. CDR1 is SQVTM, CDR2 ANQGSEA, per germline. CDR3 amino acids: CSVGLSYSEQFF. The CDR3, as DNA: TGCAGCGTTGGGTTGTCCTATAGTGAGCAGTTCTTC.

In this sample, this clonotype turned up a few times. This sequence joins TRBV10-3 and TRBJ2-2; possibly TRBD1 for D (6 bases). Germline values: CDR1 ENHRY, CDR2 SYGVKD. The V and J ends lost 11 bases and 7 bases respectively, with 20 bases between them. The CDR3 consists of 14 residues. CDR3 coding DNA: TGTGCCCTCCGCAACAGGGCTTCGGGCGGGGAGCTGTTTTTT. It encodes CALRNRASGGELFF.

The chain combines TRBV19 with TRBJ2-5; D is perhaps TRBD2 (6 bases). The CDR3 is 14 residues long. Trimming stripped 7 bases from V and 1 base from J, with 13 bases between. CDR1 and CDR2 (germline): LNHDA, SQIVND (reference sequence). CDR3 sequence: CASTRSSAQETQYF. The CDR3 DNA reads as TGTGCCAGTACCCGATCTAGCGCCCAAGAGACCCAGTACTTC.

This clonotype has only a few counts. The chain employs TRBV7-6 and TRBJ2-5; D may be TRBD2 (5 bases). The CDR3 sequence is 16 residues long. Germline values: CDR1 SGHVS, CDR2 FNYEAQ. V gave up 1 base and J gave up 5 bases, with 17 bases separating them. The DNA for the CDR3 is TGTGCCAGCAGCTTAGGTTCCCGGACTTATACGGAGACCCAGTACTTC. Its translation is CASSLGSRTYTETQYF.

CDR3 in DNA: TGTGCCACCAGTGATCCCGGGACAGGACTTCCCAATGAGCAGTTCTTC. It is translated as CATSDPGTGLPNEQFF. The chain recombines TRBV24-1 with TRBJ2-1, with 8 bases aligning to TRBD1. V trimming: 3 bases; J trimming: 6 bases; junction bases outside the gene matches: 9. This CDR3 contains 16 residues. Germline-derived CDR1 and CDR2 are KGHDR and SFDVKD.

The rearrangement links TRBV7-2 to TRBJ1-5; possible D gene TRBD1, 5 bases. V dropped 3 bases and J dropped 3 bases, with 9 bases sitting between them. In germline, CDR1 is SGHTA, CDR2 FQGNSA. This CDR3 has 14 residues. DNA of the CDR3: TGTGCCAGCAGCTTCGGGACGGTCAATCAGCCCCAGCATTTT. This translates into CASSFGTVNQPQHF.

The chain recombines TRBV27 with TRBJ2-2; 8 bases map to TRBD1. The CDR3 totals 16 residues. Losses at the gene ends were 5 bases for V and 4 bases for J; bases not matched to a gene: 9. Germline V gene sequence: CDR1 MNHEY, CDR2 SMNVEV (reference sequence). Here the CDR3 reads CASSTTRTGSTGELFF. CDR3 in DNA: TGTGCCAGCAGTACAACTCGGACAGGGTCCACCGGGGAGCTGTTTTTT.

The gene calls are TRBV6-2 or TRBV6-3 and TRBJ2-3; D is possibly TRBD1 (6 bases). The germline V and J ends were trimmed by 7 bases and 7 bases, with 15 bases remaining between them. This CDR3 is built from 13 residues. In germline, CDR1 is MNHEY, CDR2 SVGEGT. As DNA, the CDR3 is TGTGCCAGCACCAGCAGCAGGGGAAATACGCAGTATTTT. Its protein product is CASTSSRGNTQYF.

J is TRBJ2-1 and V is TRBV5-5; D call uncertain. Germline lookup yields CDR1 SGHKS and CDR2 YYEKEE (reference sequence). V was clipped by 1 base and J by 1 base, with 9 bases between them. The CDR3 is made up of 15 amino acids. In DNA form, the CDR3 reads TGTGCCAGCAGCTTGTTTCGTGTATCCTACAATGAGCAGTTCTTC. This translates into CASSLFRVSYNEQFF.

This chain uses TRBV6-2 or TRBV6-3 with TRBJ1-1; D perhaps matches TRBD1 (6 bases). Germline CDR1 and CDR2: MNHEY and SVGEGT. The V end lost 5 bases, the J end lost 0 bases, and 22 bases lay between the germline ends. This CDR3 has 18 amino acids. CDR3 amino acids: CASSPQVRTVNMNTEAFF. The CDR3 nucleotides read TGTGCCAGCAGTCCCCAGGTCCGGACAGTCAACATGAACACTGAAGCTTTCTTT.

This clonotype was seen many times. The chain employs TRBV7-2 and TRBJ2-2; 7 bases fit TRBD2. V shed 4 bases, J shed 0 bases, and the junction held 5 bases outside the gene matches. Germline-derived CDR1 and CDR2 are SGHTA and FQGNSA. The CDR3 is 16 residues long. This chain's CDR3 is CASSSPLASNTGELFF. As DNA, the CDR3 is TGTGCCAGCAGCTCGCCACTAGCGTCGAACACCGGGGAGCTGTTTTTT.

The chain couples TRBV28 to TRBJ1-5, with 9 bases lining up with TRBD1. The length of the CDR3 is 15 residues. With 3 bases clipped from V and 4 bases from J, the junction kept 4 bases outside the gene matches. The germline V gene has CDR1 MDHEN and CDR2 SYDVKM. CDR3 protein: CASSLDRGKNQPQHF. The CDR3 nucleotides are TGTGCCAGCAGTTTGGACAGGGGAAAAAATCAGCCCCAGCATTTT.

The chain links TRBV7-2 to TRBJ1-4; 7 nucleotides match TRBD1. The CDR3 length is 14 residues. Germline V gene lookup returns CDR1 SGHTA and CDR2 FQGNSA. V was pared by 7 bases and J by 8 bases, with 10 bases of the junction left unmatched. The chain's CDR3 is CASNTDREREKLFF. CDR3 sequence (DNA): TGTGCCAGCAACACCGACAGGGAGAGGGAAAAACTGTTTTTT.

The V call is TRBV20-1, the J call TRBJ1-1; D is unresolved. Germline lookup yields CDR1 DFQATT and CDR2 SNEGSKA (reference sequence). The V end lost 6 bases, the J end lost 0 bases, and 11 bases lay between the germline ends. The CDR3 covers 13 residues. In DNA form, the CDR3 reads TGCAGTGCACTGCAGGAGCTGAACACTGAAGCTTTCTTT. Its protein is CSALQELNTEAFF.

This clonotype has more than one count but fewer than ten. The germline gene is not matched at one end of the junction; a read error may be the cause. The chain combines TRBV20-1 with TRBJ2-5, with D possibly being TRBD1 or TRBD2 (6 bases each). This CDR3 spans 15 amino acids. Germline values: CDR1 DFQATT, CDR2 SNEGSKA (reference sequence). The DNA for the CDR3 is TGCAGTGCTAGTGAGGTGTCGGGGGCCCAAGGGACCCAGTACTTC. Amino acids: CSASEVSGAQGTQYF.

This clonotype has only a few counts. This chain links TRBV12-3 or TRBV12-4 with TRBJ1-2; the match to TRBD1 covers 7 bases. V was clipped by 3 bases and J by 1 base; unmatched bases: 2. The CDR3 totals 14 residues. The CDR3 DNA reads as TGTGCCAGCAGTTTCGACAGGGATAACTATGGCTACACCTTC. This translates into CASSFDRDNYGYTF.

This clonotype has more than one count but fewer than ten. This chain links TRBV4-1 with TRBJ2-3; TRBD2 matches 10 bases. The V gene end was trimmed by 1 base and the J gene end by 2 bases; junction bases not matched to a gene: 6. The CDR3 loop spans 17 amino acids. Germline V gives CDR1 MGHRA, CDR2 YSYEKL. The CDR3 coding sequence is TGCGCCAGCAGCCAAGTGCTAGCGGGAGTACCCACAGATACGCAGTATTTT. It codes for CASSQVLAGVPTDTQYF.

This chain links TRBV7-2 with TRBJ1-1; unclear D gene. The CDR3 has 13 residues. The V gene's germline CDR1 is SGHTA and CDR2 FQGNSA. V was shortened by 0 bases and J by 8 bases, with 10 bases between the two germline ends. The CDR3 reads CASSLARVREAFF. CDR3 DNA sequence: TGTGCCAGCAGCTTAGCAAGGGTAAGGGAAGCTTTCTTT. The full variable domain, in which reference TRBV7-2 and TRBJ1-1 provide the parts outside the CDR3, is GAGVSQSPSNKVTEKGKDVELRCDPISGHTALYWYRQSLGQGLEFLIYFQGNSAPDKSGLPSDRFSAERTGGSVSTLTIQRTQQEDSAVYLCASSLARVREAFFGQGTRLTVV.

This clonotype was detected only a few times. J is TRBJ1-2 and V is TRBV7-9; 7 bases line up with TRBD1. CDR3 length: 15 amino acids. V lost 5 bases to trimming and J lost 6 bases; unmatched junction nucleotides: 12. Germline V gene data show CDR1 as SEHNR and CDR2 as FQNEAQ (reference sequence). CDR3 bases: TGTGCCAGCAGCAGCTTCGGCACAGGGGCCAATGGCTACACCTTC. Residues: CASSSFGTGANGYTF. The full variable domain, with the rest looked up from reference TRBV7-9 and TRBJ1-2, is DTGVSQNPRHKITKRGQNVTFRCDPISEHNRLYWYRQTLGQGPEFLTYFQNEAQLEKSRLLSDRFSAERPKGSFSTLEIQRTEQGDSAMYLCASSSFGTGANGYTFGSGTRLTVV.